Listed below are T cell receptor beta chains from one sample, sequenced in a study of control samples from healthy donors and cancer patients. Clones were read by immunoSEQ multiplex PCR, and TCRdb kept only the in-frame ones, dropping some. The profile shows approximately 150,000 clones, roughly nine tenths of them singletons. What was sequenced was blood. The source is a man in his late teens or twenties in good health. Each CDR3 is given with its conserved first and last residue. D genes are given only for firm matches. A row's size may be missing; if present it is once, few, many or a size class.

j_gene,d_gene,v_gene,abundance,CDR3nt,CDR3aa
TRBJ1-1,.,TRBV5-1,.,TGCGCCAGCAAGCTGGGGGAAAGGAACACTGAAGCTTTCTTT,CASKLGERNTEAFF
TRBJ1-2,.,TRBV13,.,TGTGCCAGCAGCTTAGCCGGGCTAACTAACTATGGCTACACCTTC,CASSLAGLTNYGYTF
TRBJ2-6,.,TRBV19,once,TGTGCCAGTAGTCAGGGACCTGGGGCCAACGTCCTGACTTTC,CASSQGPGANVLTF
TRBJ2-7,TRBD1,TRBV10-3,.,TGTGCCATCAGTGAGTACACAGGGGACGAGCAGTACTTC,CAISEYTGDEQYF
TRBJ2-6,.,TRBV7-2,.,TGTGCCAGCAGCTTAGTCGCTATGGCTGGCTCTGGGGCCAACGTCCTGACTTTC,CASSLVAMAGSGANVLTF
TRBJ2-3,.,TRBV2,.,TGTGCCAGCAGTGTCCGGGGCCCCACAGATACGCAGTATTTT,CASSVRGPTDTQYF
TRBJ1-2,.,TRBV30,.,TGTGCCTGGAGTAAAAACAGGAGAGCTAACTATGGCTACACCTTC,CAWSKNRRANYGYTF
TRBJ2-5,.,TRBV4-1,.,TGCGCCAGCAGCCAAAACCAAGAGACCCAGTACTTC,CASSQNQETQYF
TRBJ1-1,TRBD1,TRBV7-9,once,TGTGCCAGCAGTCCCACCGGGACAGGGGGTGAAGCTTTCTTT,CASSPTGTGGEAFF
TRBJ2-5,.,TRBV6-1,.,TGTGCCAGCAGTGACAGGGTGCAAGAGACCCAGTACTTC,CASSDRVQETQYF
TRBJ1-1,.,TRBV6-4,.,TGTGCCAGCAGTGAAAACAGTCAGAACACTGAAGCTTTCTTT,CASSENSQNTEAFF
TRBJ1-6,.,TRBV6-1,once,TGTGCCAGCAGTGAAAGTGGTGGCAGGGATGGCCGGCCTTATAATTCACCCCTCCACTTT,CASSESGGRDGRPYNSPLHF
TRBJ2-2,TRBD2,TRBV7-3,.,TGTGCCAGCAGCGCGGGACTATCCACCGGGGAGCTGTTTTTT,CASSAGLSTGELFF
TRBJ2-1,.,TRBV9,.,TGTGCCAGCAGCGCCCTAGGAGAGCAGTTCTTC,CASSALGEQFF
TRBJ1-2,.,TRBV19,.,TGTGCCAGTAGTATAACCCCTGGCACCCTTATTGGCTACACCTTC,CASSITPGTLIGYTF
TRBJ2-7,.,TRBV7-9,.,TGTGCCAGCAGCTTAAGGCTCGGATACGAGCAGTACTTC,CASSLRLGYEQYF
TRBJ1-2,TRBD1,TRBV13,.,TGTGCCAGCAGCTTACCTGGGACAGTATATGGCTACACCTTC,CASSLPGTVYGYTF
TRBJ2-7,.,TRBV7-3,.,TGTGCCAGCAGCTCCCGCGAGGGGCCCACCTACGAGCAGTACTTC,CASSSREGPTYEQYF
TRBJ1-5,.,TRBV10-3,.,TGTGCCATCAGCCGGGAACGCAATCAGCCCCAGCATTTT,CAISRERNQPQHF
TRBJ1-1,TRBD1,TRBV7-6,.,TGTGCCAGCAGCCCCACGGGGGACAGGGAAGCTTTCTTT,CASSPTGDREAFF
TRBJ1-5,.,TRBV19,.,TGTGCCAGTAGAGGGTTTAATCAGCCCCAGCATTTT,CASRGFNQPQHF
TRBJ2-7,.,TRBV18,.,TGTGCCAGCTCACCACCCAACAGGGGAGGGTCGGACGAGCAGTACTTC,CASSPPNRGGSDEQYF